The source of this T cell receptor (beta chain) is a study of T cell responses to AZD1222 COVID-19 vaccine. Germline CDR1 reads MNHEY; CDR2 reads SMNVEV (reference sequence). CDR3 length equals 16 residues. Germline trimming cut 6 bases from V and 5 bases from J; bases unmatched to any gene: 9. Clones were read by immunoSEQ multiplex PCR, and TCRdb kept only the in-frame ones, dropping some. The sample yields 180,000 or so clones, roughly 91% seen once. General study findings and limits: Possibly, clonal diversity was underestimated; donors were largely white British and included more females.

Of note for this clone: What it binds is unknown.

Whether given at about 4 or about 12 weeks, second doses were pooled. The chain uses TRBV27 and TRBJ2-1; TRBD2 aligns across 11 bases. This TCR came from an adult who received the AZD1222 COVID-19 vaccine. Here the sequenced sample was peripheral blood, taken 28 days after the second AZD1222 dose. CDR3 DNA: TGTGCCAGCAGCTCAATAGCGGGAGGGCCCGACAATGAGCAGTTCTTC. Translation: CASSSIAGGPDNEQFF.